This T cell receptor beta chain was sequenced in a study of tumor-infiltrating lymphocytes in primary liver carcinoma. TCR beta cDNA came from approximately 540 ng total RNA, primed with a constant-region primer. Employing slightly modified ARM-PCR, three nested multiplex PCR rounds were run, and these gave rise to the TCR beta libraries. Rounds one and two of PCR, each of 10 cycles, were primed with TRBV1-TRBV30 forward primers and a C-beta reverse primer. In TCRdb, the multiplex PCR reads were re-called with MiXCR into one record per CDR3 protein. The sample contains roughly 20,000 distinct CDR3 sequences, roughly 80% of which appear only once. The germline V gene has CDR1 MNHEY and CDR2 SVGAGI. The J segment lost 13 bases and the V segment lost 5 bases, leaving 12 bases of the junction unmatched. This CDR3 comprises 13 residues. Between roughly 17 and 30 mg of unsorted bulk tissue served as the source from which RNA and DNA were co-extracted. Enrolled patients were chronically infected with HBV and treatment-naive.

This receptor was taken from a woman aged 25 to 39 with primary liver carcinoma and hepatitis B virus infection. The J gene is TRBJ2-5, the V gene TRBV6-5, with 8 bases fitting TRBD1. The sequenced material came from liver tumor tissue from sampling region 4. Subset in this sample: tumor region T4, right-lateral pole. The DNA for the CDR3 is TGTGCCAGCAGTACCGCCAGGGGGCTGACCTGGTACTTC. Amino acids: CASSTARGLTWYF.